The 26 T cell receptor beta chains below were found in one sample sequenced in a study of CXCR3-negative and CXCR3-positive naive CD8 T cells. The study's findings and limits: CXCR3-positive naive cells had more hydrophobic TRB CDR3s than CXCR3-negative naive cells.

The TRB cDNA libraries were prepared by 5' RACE with UMI labels. TCRdb re-analyzed the 5' RACE reads; it lists each CDR3 protein once, without DNA. This table lists about 150,000 distinct CDR3 sequences. No antigens are known for them. The specimen sequenced was naive CXCR3+ CD8+ T cells from blood. Subset reported: CD45RO-CCR7+CD27+CD95- naive CD8+ T cells expressing CXCR3 (TNR3+). Every receptor here comes from a human donor in good health. Some clones in this sample may be carry-over from other donors' samples.

The V gene is TRBV27, the J gene TRBJ2-1. CDR1 and CDR2 from the germline V gene are MNHEY and SMNVEV (reference sequence). The CDR3 runs to 14 residues. The CDR3 sequence: CASSLVGLGNEQFF.

J is TRBJ2-7 and V is TRBV29-1; TCRdb's assignment of TRBD2 cannot be checked, as there is no DNA. Germline CDR1 is SQVTM and CDR2 is ANQGSEA. The CDR3 runs 13 residues. The CDR3 region is CSVSGPVTYEQYF.

V is TRBV7-6 and J is TRBJ2-7. The CDR3 is 13 residues long. Germline values: CDR1 SGHVS, CDR2 FNYEAQ. CDR3 sequence reads: CASSLPHSYEQYF.

The genes are TRBV28 and TRBJ2-3; lacking DNA, the TRBD2 call made by TCRdb goes unchecked. This CDR3 is built from 16 residues. Looked up from germline, CDR1 is MDHEN and CDR2 is SYDVKM. The CDR3 reads CASSPTSGTSTDTQYF.

The CDR3 sequence: CASSPLGSVNTEAFF. This chain uses TRBV18 with TRBJ1-1. This CDR3 has 15 amino acids. Per germline, CDR1 KGHSH and CDR2 LQKENI. Together with reference TRBV18 and TRBJ1-1, the CDR3 gives the full variable domain: NAGVMQNPRHLVRRRGQEARLRCSPMKGHSHVYWYRQLPEEGLKFMVYLQKENIIDESGMPKERFSAEFPKEGPSILRIQQVVRGDSAAYFCASSPLGSVNTEAFFGQGTRLTVV.

The chain uses TRBV28 and TRBJ2-1; the D call from TCRdb, TRBD2, cannot be confirmed without DNA. The CDR3 covers 13 residues. Germline CDR1 and CDR2: MDHEN and SYDVKM. The CDR3: CASSLNLRYGQFF.

This chain connects TRBV7-8 to TRBJ2-7; with no DNA, the TCRdb D assignment of TRBD1 cannot be verified. CDR3 length equals 15 residues. CDR1 is SGHVS and CDR2 is FQNEAQ in the germline V gene. The chain's CDR3 is CASSSSGLWMEEQYF.

This chain's CDR3 is CSAFDRSGYGYTF. The rearrangement links TRBV20-1 to TRBJ1-2. This CDR3 comprises 13 residues. The V gene's germline CDR1 is DFQATT and CDR2 SNEGSKA (reference sequence).

This chain links TRBV29-1 with TRBJ2-3; the D call of TRBD2 rests on TCRdb alone, since no DNA is present to check it. The CDR3 extends over 14 amino acids. Germline V gene lookup returns CDR1 SQVTM and CDR2 ANQGSEA. CDR3 protein: CSVILAGVPDTQYF.

The chain joins TRBV27 to TRBJ1-5; TCRdb names TRBD1, which stays unverified in the absence of DNA. The CDR3 covers 14 residues. The germline CDR1 and CDR2 sequences are MNHEY and SMNVEV (reference sequence). This chain's CDR3 is CASRARGEGQPQHF.

CDR3: CASSYDRDSAEAFF. V is TRBV6-2 or TRBV6-3 and J is TRBJ1-1; the TCRdb call, TRBD1, lacks DNA for checking. Germline CDR1 and CDR2: MNHEY and SVGEGT. The CDR3 sequence is 14 residues long.

The rearrangement uses TRBV2 and TRBJ2-2; without DNA, the TCRdb call of TRBD1 cannot be checked. The CDR3 consists of 17 residues. The germline gives CDR1 SNHLY, CDR2 FYNNEI. Here the CDR3 reads CASSEARTTANTGELFF.

The chain employs TRBV10-3 and TRBJ1-2. The CDR3 contains 14 residues. The V gene's germline CDR1 is ENHRY and CDR2 SYGVKD. CDR3: CAISDNSRNYGYTF.

The chain has TRBV5-4 and TRBJ2-1. Germline V gives CDR1 SGHNT, CDR2 YYREEE (reference sequence). CDR3 length: 13 residues. The CDR3 sequence: CASSLTIYNEQFF.

The V call is TRBV5-1, the J call TRBJ1-3; the D call of TRBD1 rests on TCRdb alone, since no DNA is present to check it. The CDR3 runs 14 residues. From germline, CDR1 is SGHRS and CDR2 YFSETQ. CDR3 amino acids: CASSLGQGGDTIYF.

The chain joins TRBV14 to TRBJ2-2; TCRdb lists TRBD1, though no DNA is available to test this call. In germline, CDR1 is SGHDN, CDR2 FVKESK. The CDR3 consists of 14 residues. CDR3 sequence reads: CASRKQGAPAELFF.

V usage is TRBV28 and J usage is TRBJ2-1; TCRdb's assignment of TRBD2 cannot be checked, as there is no DNA. Germline V gene lookup returns CDR1 MDHEN and CDR2 SYDVKM. The CDR3 consists of 15 residues. Here the CDR3 reads CASSLSSGRAYEQFF.

The genes are TRBV30 and TRBJ1-5; lacking DNA, the TRBD1 call made by TCRdb goes unchecked. Germline CDR1 reads GTSNPN; CDR2 reads SVGIG (reference sequence). This CDR3 contains 15 residues. This CDR3 is CAWSATGGENQPQHF.

This CDR3 is CSARRHRDYGYTF. The chain couples TRBV20-1 to TRBJ1-2; lacking DNA, the TRBD1 call made by TCRdb goes unchecked. This CDR3 spans 13 amino acids. Germline V gene sequence: CDR1 DFQATT, CDR2 SNEGSKA (reference sequence).

The gene calls are TRBV27 and TRBJ2-7. The CDR3 totals 13 residues. Germline CDR1 and CDR2: MNHEY and SMNVEV (reference sequence). The CDR3 sequence: CASSLSYSYEQYF.

J is TRBJ1-4 and V is TRBV28; TCRdb returns TRBD1, unconfirmable since there is no DNA. This CDR3 is 18 amino acids long. The V gene's germline CDR1 is MDHEN and CDR2 SYDVKM. The CDR3 here is CASSQRGQGGPFNEKLFF.

This chain connects TRBV29-1 to TRBJ2-2. Germline CDR1 is SQVTM and CDR2 is ANQGSEA. This CDR3 has 11 amino acids. The CDR3 here is CSVRITGELFF.

V gene TRBV5-1 combines with J gene TRBJ2-2; TCRdb's D call, TRBD1, is unchecked because there is no DNA. The CDR3 is made up of 14 amino acids. Germline CDR1 is SGHRS and CDR2 is YFSETQ. This chain's CDR3 is CASSRDSGTGELFF.

This chain uses TRBV7-9 with TRBJ2-1; TCRdb's D call, TRBD2, is unchecked because there is no DNA. The V gene's germline CDR1 is SEHNR and CDR2 FQNEAQ (reference sequence). The CDR3 covers 15 residues. The CDR3 reads CASSFSEGTYNEQFF.

The chain links TRBV29-1 to TRBJ2-5. The V gene's germline CDR1 is SQVTM and CDR2 ANQGSEA. This CDR3 spans 12 amino acids. The CDR3 is CSVADNQETQYF.

V usage is TRBV12-3 or TRBV12-4 and J usage is TRBJ2-1. CDR3 length equals 14 residues. Here the CDR3 reads CASSLAGLNNEQFF.